A single sample gave rise to the 10 T cell receptor beta chains below, sequenced in a study of OX40 agonist ivuxolimab in advanced cancers. Profiling relied on immunoSEQ multiplex PCR, and the TCRdb table lists in-frame clones only, not all of them. The table lists approximately 110,000 clones, roughly 90% of them singletons. Specimen: CD4+ or CD8+ T cells sorted from blood, collected in a trial of the OX40 agonist ivuxolimab. Source of these receptors: an adult with an advanced solid tumor such as melanoma, head and neck, liver or kidney cancer.

J is TRBJ2-1 and V is TRBV15, with D hard to call. Between the trimmed V and J ends, which lost 3 bases and 3 bases, there was a span of 12 bases. This CDR3 region has 15 residues. CDR1 LNHNV and CDR2 YYDKDF come from the germline V gene (reference sequence). The CDR3 is CATSRAGAGYNEQFF. In DNA form, the CDR3 reads TGTGCCACCAGCAGGGCTGGAGCCGGCTACAATGAGCAGTTCTTC.

The chain joins TRBV19 to TRBJ1-4; D unclear. Germline CDR1 and CDR2: LNHDA and SQIVND (reference sequence). The V end lost 4 bases, the J end lost 1 base, and 10 bases lay between the germline ends. This CDR3 has 15 amino acids. The CDR3 here is CASSTDGLTNEKLFF. The CDR3, as DNA: TGTGCCAGTAGTACCGACGGTTTAACTAATGAAAAACTGTTTTTT.

This chain uses TRBV15 with TRBJ2-7; 10 nucleotides agree with TRBD2. Germline V gene lookup returns CDR1 LNHNV and CDR2 YYDKDF (reference sequence). Losses at the gene ends were 0 bases for V and 2 bases for J; bases not matched to a gene: 4. The length of the CDR3 is 16 residues. In DNA form, the CDR3 reads TGTGCCACCAGCAGAGAATTAGCGGGAGGCCCCTACGAGCAGTACTTC. It specifies CATSRELAGGPYEQYF.

This clone has a single count. V and J are TRBV5-8 and TRBJ1-5, with TRBD1 matching 9 bases. With 1 base clipped from V and 4 bases from J, the junction kept 3 bases outside the gene matches. The CDR3 runs 15 residues. From germline, CDR1 is SGHTS and CDR2 YDEGEE. The CDR3 DNA sequence: TGTGCCAGCAGCTTGAGACAGGGGGTGAATCAGCCCCAGCATTTT. It codes for CASSLRQGVNQPQHF.

This clone was picked up a small number of times. The chain employs TRBV28 and TRBJ2-3; 7 bases are a match to TRBD2. This CDR3 is built from 14 residues. V lost 4 bases and J lost 5; bases outside the gene matches: 6. The germline V gene encodes CDR1 MDHEN and CDR2 SYDVKM. In DNA, the CDR3 is TGTGCCAGCAGTTCCGCGGCGGGAGTAGATACGCAGTATTTT. The encoded protein is CASSSAAGVDTQYF.

J is TRBJ1-1 and V is TRBV9; D is unclear. This CDR3 is 13 amino acids long. From germline, CDR1 is SGDLS and CDR2 YYNGEE. The V and J ends lost 3 bases and 2 bases respectively, with 8 bases between them. The CDR3, as DNA: TGTGCCAGCAGCGGGGGTCTTAACACTGAAGCTTTCTTT. Translation: CASSGGLNTEAFF.

CDR3 DNA sequence: TGTGCCAGCAGCGCCACCGGGACAGGGGGCGGCGAGCAGTACTTC. It codes for CASSATGTGGGEQYF. The chain uses TRBV7-9 and TRBJ2-7; 12 nucleotides agree with TRBD1. Germline values: CDR1 SEHNR, CDR2 FQNEAQ (reference sequence). With V trimmed by 5 bases and J by 6 bases, 8 bases remained unmatched. The CDR3 sequence is 15 residues long. Based on the CDR3 plus reference TRBV7-9 and TRBJ2-7, the full variable domain is DTGVSQNPRHKITKRGQNVTFRCDPISEHNRLYWYRQTLGQGPEFLTYFQNEAQLEKSRLLSDRFSAERPKGSFSTLEIQRTEQGDSAMYLCASSATGTGGGEQYFGPGTRLTVT.

The V and J genes are TRBV28 and TRBJ2-2; D gene ambiguous. This CDR3 region has 13 residues. CDR1 and CDR2 from the germline V gene are MDHEN and SYDVKM. Trimming left V 4 bases short and J 5 bases short, with 8 bases between. The CDR3 region is CASSSDATGELFF. The CDR3 DNA follows: TGTGCCAGCAGTTCCGACGCAACCGGGGAGCTGTTTTTT.

The rearrangement uses TRBV7-9 and TRBJ1-5; 9 bases match TRBD1. The CDR3 sequence is 16 residues long. The germline CDR1 and CDR2 sequences are SEHNR and FQNEAQ (reference sequence). V was clipped by 5 bases and J by 0 bases; unmatched bases: 5. This CDR3 reads CASSRDRDYSNQPQHF. DNA of the CDR3: TGTGCCAGCAGCCGGGACAGGGATTATAGCAATCAGCCCCAGCATTTT.

This chain connects TRBV5-1 to TRBJ2-1; TRBD2 matches at 9 bases. The CDR3 is 15 residues long. After removal of 4 bases from V and 3 bases from J, the junction contained 5 bases not matched to a gene. Germline V gene sequence: CDR1 SGHRS, CDR2 YFSETQ. The CDR3 region is CASSALTSGYNEQFF. CDR3 nucleotide sequence: TGCGCCAGCAGCGCGCTGACTAGCGGCTACAATGAGCAGTTCTTC. Variable domain in full (rest from reference TRBV5-1 and TRBJ2-1): KAGVTQTPRYLIKTRGQQVTLSCSPISGHRSVSWYQQTPGQGLQFLFEYFSETQRNKGNFPGRFSGRQFSNSRSEMNVSTLELGDSALYLCASSALTSGYNEQFFGPGTRLTVL.